This T cell receptor beta chain was found in a study of cytomegalovirus exposure and HLA in healthy donors. General study results and limits: Researchers catalogued 160 or so TCR beta chains as cytomegalovirus-associated. According to reports, the classifier identified cytomegalovirus status with high specificity and sensitivity.

The PCR had 60 Vbeta and 13 Jbeta primers. Sequencing was performed with immunoSEQ multiplex PCR; in TCRdb, only in-frame clones are kept and a portion is missing. The table shows over 150,000 clones, with 75% to 85% occurring only once. Comments on this clone: As yet, its antigen is unknown.

Germline loops: CDR1 KGHSH, CDR2 LQKENI. This CDR3 contains 14 residues. The V end lost 2 bases, the J end lost 5 bases, and 12 bases lay between the germline ends. This clonotype originated in a young man in good health and CMV-seropositive. The source material was PBMCs. The chain recombines TRBV18 with TRBJ2-5; tentative D call: TRBD1 (5 bases). CDR3 DNA sequence: TGTGCCAGCTCACCAAGGCAGGGTGTGGAGACCCAGTACTTC. This gives the protein CASSPRQGVETQYF. Full variable domain (outside the CDR3, taken from reference TRBV18 and TRBJ2-5): NAGVMQNPRHLVRRRGQEARLRCSPMKGHSHVYWYRQLPEEGLKFMVYLQKENIIDESGMPKERFSAEFPKEGPSILRIQQVVRGDSAAYFCASSPRQGVETQYFGPGTRLLVL.